A selection of T cell receptor beta chains follows, all from one sample in a study of OX40 agonist ivuxolimab in advanced cancers. Data came from immunoSEQ multiplex PCR; TCRdb stores just in-frame clones and leaves some out. This table holds more than 65,000 clones, about 86% found once. The sequencing here drew on CD4+ or CD8+ T cells sorted from blood, taken in a trial of the OX40 agonist ivuxolimab. These receptors were collected from an adult with an advanced solid tumor such as melanoma, head and neck, liver or kidney cancer. Each CDR3 is given with its conserved first and last residue. The order of the fields is CDR3 length, D gene, J gene, V gene, CDR3 protein. The D gene is left open where the match is weak.

16	NA	TRBJ2-3	TRBV11-2	CASSAQGWLSTDTQYF
13	NA	TRBJ2-1	TRBV7-2	CASSRDLNSEQFF
14	TRBD2	TRBJ2-1	TRBV2	CASSLAGVRNEQFF
11	TRBD2	TRBJ2-7	TRBV7-9	CASSLADEQYF
12	NA	TRBJ1-3	TRBV30	CAWSGQADTIYF
15	NA	TRBJ1-1	TRBV18	CASSPPGFGDYEAFF
15	TRBD2	TRBJ2-1	TRBV4-3	CASSRLAGGLNEQFF
15	TRBD2	TRBJ2-5	TRBV27	CASSLGTSGSGAQYF
15	NA	TRBJ1-4	TRBV6-5	CASSNHDAGGEKLFF
17	NA	TRBJ2-2	TRBV5-1	CASSRGPGLLGPGELFF
16	NA	TRBJ1-3	TRBV19	CASSIAVLSAGNTIYF
15	TRBD1	TRBJ2-7	TRBV5-6	CASSLGPGQFYEQYF
12	TRBD2	TRBJ2-7	TRBV2	CASSEAGVEQYF
13	NA	TRBJ1-2	TRBV18	CASSPGGNYGYTF
15	TRBD2	TRBJ2-5	TRBV5-1	CASSSNLADQETQYF
15	NA	TRBJ1-3	TRBV7-9	CASSLQRPSGNTIYF
16	NA	TRBJ1-5	TRBV4-2	CASSQDQRGAEQPQHF
16	TRBD1	TRBJ2-5	TRBV5-1	CASSLEGQGAGETQYF
15	TRBD1	TRBJ2-1	TRBV7-9	CASSPGQGANNEQFF
16	NA	TRBJ2-7	TRBV7-6	CASSLGPPTGTQEQYF
15	NA	TRBJ1-1	TRBV10-3	CASSEGTSQGTEAFF
12	NA	TRBJ2-7	TRBV6-6	CASRGSGYEQYF
19	TRBD2	TRBJ2-3	TRBV4-1	CASSQVPLAGGRRTDTQYF
14	NA	TRBJ1-1	TRBV11-2	CASSLSLGSTEAFF
13	NA	TRBJ1-1	TRBV5-4	CASSLDRAREAFF
18	TRBD2	TRBJ2-2	TRBV11-3	CASSLGTSGIGETGELFF
14	NA	TRBJ2-7	TRBV4-3	CASSQDHVAGVQYF
15	NA	TRBJ1-6	TRBV18	CASSPPAGRNSPLHF
14	TRBD2	TRBJ2-3	TRBV5-1	CASRSGASTDTQYF
15	NA	TRBJ1-2	TRBV27	CASRTFMGASYGYTF
14	NA	TRBJ2-1	TRBV7-6	CASSSGALHPEQFF
14	NA	TRBJ1-3	TRBV11-2	CASSLQQGWDTIYF
16	NA	TRBJ1-1	TRBV4-2	CASSQEWGVRGTEAFF
16	NA	TRBJ1-6	TRBV5-1	CASSLAVGARWSPLHF
11	NA	TRBJ1-1	TRBV30	CALRGARGAFF
12	NA	TRBJ1-2	TRBV29-1	CSVVWGTYGYTF
12	NA	TRBJ2-1	TRBV6-6	CASSYRGGEQFF
15	NA	TRBJ1-2	TRBV12-5	CASGIRPGSDYGYTF
14	NA	TRBJ2-7	TRBV5-1	CASSLEHNPTEQYF
14	NA	TRBJ2-1	TRBV7-2	CASSSLGLAFEQFF
14	TRBD1	TRBJ2-7	TRBV23-1	CASSQAGGLDEQYF
14	NA	TRBJ1-1	TRBV5-4	CASSFAQANTEAFF
14	NA	TRBJ2-3	TRBV5-1	CASSTGDSTDTQYF
17	NA	TRBJ1-2	TRBV19	CASSLVPRGARDYGYTF
14	NA	TRBJ2-4	TRBV9	CASSSPGTRDIQYF
12	NA	TRBJ2-5	TRBV27	CASSEQGKTQYF
15	NA	TRBJ2-5	TRBV19	CASSIDVGRVETQYF
13	TRBD1	TRBJ2-1	TRBV11-2	CASSLDRENEQFF
16	NA	TRBJ2-2	TRBV7-3	CASSRGTVEYAGELFF
15	NA	TRBJ1-1	TRBV29-1	CSVAPGHHVNTEAFF
15	TRBD1	TRBJ2-1	TRBV6-1	CASSDGQGALNEQFF
15	TRBD1	TRBJ2-7	TRBV5-1	CASSPRTGGSYEQYF
13	NA	TRBJ1-2	TRBV29-1	CSAGPGIGYGYTF
16	TRBD1	TRBJ2-1	TRBV5-1	CASSLARDSQDREQFF
16	TRBD1	TRBJ2-3	TRBV7-3	CASSSRGGQGLDTQYF
13	NA	TRBJ2-1	TRBV6-5	CASRLPGYHEQFF
13	NA	TRBJ1-2	TRBV10-3	CATRTTPNYGYTF
15	NA	TRBJ2-6	TRBV5-1	CASSLLASGANVLTF
16	NA	TRBJ2-7	TRBV7-9	CASSLPKAESSYEQYF
17	TRBD2	TRBJ2-3	TRBV5-5	CASSLDWGTSGRDTQYF